A single T cell receptor (beta chain) is shown here with its context. Naive CD8 cells, CD45RO-negative and positively selected for CCR7, excluded terminally differentiated effector memory CD45RA+ cells. The CDR3 covers 15 residues. Trimming took 0 bases from V and 6 from J, leaving 14 bases between them. Germline CDR1 MNHEY, CDR2 SVGAGI. Profiling relied on immunoSEQ multiplex PCR, and the TCRdb table lists in-frame clones only, not all of them. This sample carries about 2.2 million clones, under 95% of them seen once, and the ten largest clones take 1.5% to 2%. This specimen comes from a study of shared clonotypes between healthy human individuals. Study-level background: CD4 naive and memory got three plates each, CD8 naive two, CD8 memory one.

The clonotype originates from a young man in good health. Some clones in this sample may be carry-over from other donors' samples. The chain joins TRBV6-5 to TRBJ1-1, with no clear D. Material: naive CD8+ T cells from PBMCs. Written as DNA, the CDR3 is TGTGCCAGCAGTTACTCCGGGGAAAGCACGCCTGAAGCTTTCTTT. It specifies CASSYSGESTPEAFF.